This T cell receptor (beta chain) was recorded in a study of regulatory and conventional T cells in RAG deficiency. Notes on the study in general: Omenn patients showed >85% Treg-Tconv overlap and shorter CDR3 lengths. Compared with controls, unique Treg TCR beta sequences dropped roughly 94-fold in Omenn syndrome and CID/AS. Shannon entropy was markedly lower and Simpson indices higher in RAG-deficient patients than control T-cell subsets.

Regulatory T cells were sorted from blood as CD4+ CD25-high CD127-low cells. Repertoires were generated with immunoSEQ multiplex PCR, while TCRdb's copy carries only in-frame clones and drops some. This sample has about 7,700 clones; approximately 93% occur once, and the top ten carry approximately 1.5%. Details on this clone: Its antigen is undetermined.

The V gene end was trimmed by 5 bases and the J gene end by 11 bases; junction bases not matched to a gene: 11. Germline V gives CDR1 SGHDT, CDR2 YYEEEE. This CDR3 is 13 amino acids long. The same data also contributed to another study, on regulatory T cells. That source notes: The PCR used 52 TRBV and 13 TRBJ primers.

Material: CD127- CD25+ CD4+ Tregs sorted from blood. The chain links TRBV5-6 to TRBJ1-1; 8 bases align to TRBD1. The sequence was collected from a human donor in good health. CDR3 DNA sequence: TGTGCCAGCAGTCAGGACAGGGAGATTGCGGCTTTCTTT. Its translation: CASSQDREIAAFF. The full variable domain, rest sourced from reference TRBV5-6 and TRBJ1-1, is DAGVTQSPTHLIKTRGQQVTLRCSPKSGHDTVSWYQQALGQGPQFIFQYYEEEERQRGNFPDRFSGHQFPNYSSELNVNALLLGDSALYLCASSQDREIAAFFGQGTRLTVV.